Below, 5 T cell receptor beta chains from the same sample are listed, as sequenced in a study of human CD8 memory T cell subsets. Making the TCR beta libraries relied on UMI-labeled 5' RACE. For each CDR3 protein, TCRdb gives one entry from its re-call of the 5' RACE reads, without DNA. The listing records about 11,000 distinct CDR3 sequences. The sequencing sample was made of CD8+ stem-like memory T cells (TSCM and TCM) sorted from PBMCs. Subset here: stem-like memory CD8 T cells (TSTEM), CCR7+ PD-1- TIGIT-. These receptors originate from a human donor in good health.

The chain recombines TRBV7-6 with TRBJ2-2; TCRdb proposes TRBD1, but this gene call is untestable without DNA. The germline CDR1 and CDR2 sequences are SGHVS and FNYEAQ. The CDR3 has 16 amino acids. The CDR3 loop is CASPRQDSANTGELFF.

The V gene is TRBV5-1, the J gene TRBJ2-2; TCRdb picks TRBD1, but there is no DNA to check that call. CDR1 and CDR2 from the germline V gene are SGHRS and YFSETQ. CDR3 length equals 18 residues. The CDR3 loop is CASSFNPVEGDRTGELFF.

This chain uses TRBV7-3 with TRBJ2-7; TCRdb lists TRBD1, though no DNA is available to test this call. Germline CDR1 is SGHTA and CDR2 is FQGTGA. The CDR3 has 15 residues. This chain's CDR3 is CASSDVGGAANEQYF.

The chain joins TRBV28 to TRBJ2-1. The V gene's germline CDR1 is MDHEN and CDR2 SYDVKM. The CDR3 extends over 12 amino acids. The CDR3 reads CASTFGINEQFF.

The V gene is TRBV6-2 or TRBV6-3, the J gene TRBJ2-1; the TCRdb call, TRBD1, lacks DNA for checking. This CDR3 contains 19 residues. Germline-derived CDR1 and CDR2 are MNHEY and SVGEGT. CDR3 amino acids: CASSYSRLGQGPRVDEQFF.